What follows are 14 T cell receptor beta chains derived from one specimen sequenced in a study of STAT3 mutations in large granular lymphocyte leukemia. Measured with immunoSEQ multiplex PCR; TCRdb has only the in-frame clones, and not every one. The sample lists about 3,100 clones, approximately 71% occurring once. Their antigens are not known. The study's findings and limits: In T-cell large granular lymphocyte leukemia, about half of patients showed multiple immunodominant subclonotypes.

Sequencing used peripheral blood mononuclear cells. Receptors were obtained from a middle-aged woman with T-cell large granular lymphocyte leukemia. Some clones in this sample may be carry-over from other donors' samples.

V and J are TRBV7-9 and TRBJ2-5; a weak D match, TRBD1 (6 bases). Between the trimmed V and J ends, which lost 4 bases and 3 bases, there was a span of 6 bases. CDR3 size: 12 residues. Looked up from germline, CDR1 is SEHNR and CDR2 is FQNEAQ (reference sequence). CDR3: CASSWTEETQYF. Here the CDR3 DNA reads TGTGCCAGCAGCTGGACAGAAGAGACCCAGTACTTC. The full variable domain, in which reference TRBV7-9 and TRBJ2-5 provide the parts outside the CDR3, is DTGVSQNPRHKITKRGQNVTFRCDPISEHNRLYWYRQTLGQGPEFLTYFQNEAQLEKSRLLSDRFSAERPKGSFSTLEIQRTEQGDSAMYLCASSWTEETQYFGPGTRLLVL.

The chain uses TRBV13 and TRBJ1-2; D gene ambiguous. The CDR3 runs to 15 residues. V lost 4 bases to trimming and J lost 14 bases, with 26 bases between them. Germline CDR1 PRHDT, CDR2 FYEKMQ (reference sequence). For the CDR3, the DNA is TGTGCCAGCAGCTCAGAAACGGATCCTCCCTATTCGTGTACCTTC. Translated: CASSSETDPPYSCTF.

The rearrangement joins TRBV18 to TRBJ1-6, with D maybe TRBD1 (6 bases). V lost 3 bases and J lost 7, with 13 bases in between. Germline V lookup: CDR1 KGHSH, CDR2 LQKENI. CDR3 length: 15 residues. CDR3: CASSPDPDRNSPLHF. The CDR3 region has the DNA TGTGCCAGCTCACCCGATCCCGACAGGAATTCACCCCTCCACTTT.

This clone has more than one count but fewer than ten. The J gene is TRBJ2-7, the V gene TRBV5-6; 9 positions match TRBD1. Germline trimming cut 4 bases from V and 5 bases from J; bases unmatched to any gene: 4. The CDR3 covers 13 residues. Germline lookup yields CDR1 SGHDT and CDR2 YYEEEE. CDR3 loop: CASSGTGYNEQYF. Written as DNA, the CDR3 is TGTGCCAGCAGCGGGACAGGGTACAACGAGCAGTACTTC.

The chain is built from TRBV7-9 and TRBJ1-3; TRBD1 aligns across 7 bases. V was pared by 6 bases and J by 3 bases, with 8 bases of the junction left unmatched. The germline CDR1 and CDR2 sequences are SEHNR and FQNEAQ (reference sequence). The CDR3 is made up of 15 amino acids. CDR3 DNA: TGTGCCAGCAGGGACACAGGGGCGGGTGGAAACACCATATATTTT. Amino acid sequence: CASRDTGAGGNTIYF.

This clone came up a few times. The chain couples TRBV27 to TRBJ1-4, with D possibly being TRBD1 (6 bases). Germline CDR1 MNHEY, CDR2 SMNVEV (reference sequence). With 8 bases removed from V and 10 bases from J, the gap between germline ends came to 11 bases. This CDR3 is built from 11 residues. The CDR3 coding sequence is TGTGCCAGCGGGTTACAGGGAAAACTGTTTTTT. Translating gives CASGLQGKLFF. The full variable domain, in which reference TRBV27 and TRBJ1-4 provide the parts outside the CDR3, is EAQVTQNPRYLITVTGKKLTVTCSQNMNHEYMSWYRQDPGLGLRQIYYSMNVEVTDKGDVPEGYKVSRKEKRNFPLILESPSPNQTSLYFCASGLQGKLFFGSGTQLSVL.

The CDR3 region has the DNA TGTGCCAGCAGCTTGGACAGGGAGACCCAGTACTTC. Protein product: CASSLDRETQYF. V and J are TRBV5-4 and TRBJ2-5; possibly TRBD1 for D (5 bases). The V gene lost 0 bases and the J gene lost 5 bases, with 5 bases spanning the gap. This CDR3 is built from 12 residues. Looked up from germline, CDR1 is SGHNT and CDR2 is YYREEE (reference sequence).

This clone occurred a few times. The rearrangement uses TRBV15 and TRBJ2-3; D may be TRBD2 (5 bases). V was shortened by 1 base and J by 1 base, with 12 bases between the two germline ends. CDR3 length equals 16 residues. Germline V gene sequence: CDR1 LNHNV, CDR2 YYDKDF (reference sequence). DNA of the CDR3: TGTGCCACCAGCAGAGTTGGAGGCGGAGGCACAGATACGCAGTATTTT. It encodes CATSRVGGGGTDTQYF.

This chain joins TRBV9 and TRBJ2-3; TRBD1 matches 10 bases. This CDR3 has 19 amino acids. Losses at the gene ends were 2 bases for V and 3 bases for J; bases not matched to a gene: 15. Germline values: CDR1 SGDLS, CDR2 YYNGEE. The CDR3 region is CASSVGGRWGTGVTDTQYF. CDR3 bases: TGTGCCAGCAGCGTTGGAGGCCGATGGGGGACAGGGGTAACAGATACGCAGTATTTT.

A remark on this clone: Other DNA sequences within the sample encode an identical CDR3. The V and J genes are TRBV18 and TRBJ2-7; no definite D call. Germline CDR1 KGHSH, CDR2 LQKENI. The CDR3 length is 12 residues. V dropped 2 bases and J dropped 3 bases, with 5 bases sitting between them. In nucleotides, the CDR3 is TGTGCCAGCTCACCAGGAAGCTACGAGCAGTACTTC. Translation: CASSPGSYEQYF.

This chain joins TRBV29-1 and TRBJ2-7, with a tentative D call TRBD2 (5 bases). Germline loops: CDR1 SQVTM, CDR2 ANQGSEA. Trimming took 5 bases from V and 3 from J, leaving 11 bases between them. CDR3 length: 12 residues. CDR3 DNA: TGCAGCGTTACCGGTGAGGGCTACGAGCAGTACTTC. This sequence encodes CSVTGEGYEQYF.

The J gene is TRBJ1-6, the V gene TRBV19; D is undetermined. CDR3 length: 13 residues. V lost 6 bases and J lost 10, with 13 bases in between. The germline V gene encodes CDR1 LNHDA and CDR2 SQIVND (reference sequence). CDR3 sequence reads: CASSPPSLSPLHF. DNA for the CDR3: TGTGCCAGTAGCCCACCCTCCCTCTCACCCCTCCACTTT.

The rearrangement links TRBV28 to TRBJ2-7; D gene uncertain. Germline lookup yields CDR1 MDHEN and CDR2 SYDVKM. This CDR3 has 10 residues. The germline V and J ends were trimmed by 6 bases and 2 bases, with 2 bases remaining between them. For the CDR3, the DNA is TGTGCCAGCAGGCCCTACGAGCAGTACTTC. It encodes CASRPYEQYF.

The chain carries TRBV28 and TRBJ2-7; 12 bases are a match to TRBD2. V gave up 6 bases and J gave up 3 bases; unmatched junction bases: 9. This CDR3 has 16 amino acids. Germline V lookup: CDR1 MDHEN, CDR2 SYDVKM. This chain's CDR3 is CASRTSGSYGVYEQYF. The CDR3 DNA sequence: TGTGCCAGCAGGACTAGCGGGAGTTATGGGGTCTACGAGCAGTACTTC.